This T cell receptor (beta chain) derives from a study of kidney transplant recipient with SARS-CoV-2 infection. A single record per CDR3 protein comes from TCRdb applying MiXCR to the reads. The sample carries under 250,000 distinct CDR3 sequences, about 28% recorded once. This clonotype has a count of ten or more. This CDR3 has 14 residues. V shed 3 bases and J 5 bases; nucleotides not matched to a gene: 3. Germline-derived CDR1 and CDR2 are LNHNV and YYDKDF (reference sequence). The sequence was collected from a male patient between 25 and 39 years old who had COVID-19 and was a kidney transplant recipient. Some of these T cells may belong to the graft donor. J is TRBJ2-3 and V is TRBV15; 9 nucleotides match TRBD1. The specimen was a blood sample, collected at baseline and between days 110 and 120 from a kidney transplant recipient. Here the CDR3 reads CATSRDRGGDTQYF. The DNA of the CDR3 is TGTGCCACCAGCAGGGACAGGGGTGGAGATACGCAGTATTTT.